This entry describes one TCR beta chain. This record comes from a study of blood T cell repertoires in COVID-19. Across the whole study: PBMCs, B-cell-depleted T cells, or T cells provided the cDNA or gDNA that made up the material.

Source study methods: From reference gene primer amplification, estimates of nucleated cell counts were derived. Clones were read by immunoSEQ multiplex PCR, and TCRdb kept only the in-frame ones, dropping some. The V and J calls and clone size were taken over from that table, and D and trimming were inferred from the DNA. The top ten hold 6.5% to 9.5% of the sample, which has hundreds of thousands of clones, around 87% seen once. The CDR3 runs to 16 residues. Germline assignment: CDR1 MNHNY and CDR2 SVGAGI (reference sequence). The ends lost 7 bases at V and 2 bases at J; junction bases unmatched: 9.

The receptor was derived from a woman in her forties or fifties who had recovered from COVID-19. V and J are TRBV6-6 and TRBJ2-7; 12 bases map to TRBD1. The sequenced material came from peripheral blood. CDR3 nucleotides: TGTGCCAGCACCGACCTAGGGACAGGGGGCGCCTACGAGCAGTACTTC. This gives the protein CASTDLGTGGAYEQYF.